The TCR beta chain under discussion was sequenced for a study of cytomegalovirus exposure and HLA in healthy donors. Study details: As an earlier analysis found, 180 million or so T cells yielded around 110 million unique TCR beta sequences. The study's findings and limits: In a later analysis, at a false discovery rate of 0.05, approximately 15,000 TCR beta sequences matched HLA alleles.

60 Vbeta and 13 Jbeta primers were used in PCR. Produced via immunoSEQ multiplex PCR; TCRdb's table is partial and in-frame only. The sample shows some 270,000 clones, 80% of them seen only once. Looked up from germline, CDR1 is MGHDK and CDR2 is SYGVNS. This CDR3 has 14 amino acids. V was clipped by 4 bases and J by 4 bases, with 13 bases between them. Notes on this clone: Antigen: not known.

This receptor was obtained from a girl aged 2-10 years in good health and CMV-seronegative. The V and J genes are TRBV25-1 and TRBJ1-1, with D tentatively TRBD1 (6 bases). The sequenced material came from PBMCs. The DNA for the CDR3 is TGTGCCAGCAGTGTATCCGGGACACTCACTGAAGCTTTCTTT. Translating gives CASSVSGTLTEAFF.